These 24 T cell receptor beta chains originate from one sample sequenced in a study of T-cell reconstitution after alpha-beta-depleted transplantation in children. Library preparation (for TCRbeta) was performed with unique molecular identifiers. MiXCR, run by TCRdb on the PCR reads, gives a single entry per CDR3 protein. The table lists about 610,000 distinct CDR3 sequences, more than 9% of them singletons. Here the sequenced sample was PBMCs from the stem cell graft donor, taken from the stem cell graft. These receptors all come from a human donor who donated a stem cell graft to a child with acute myeloid leukemia.

This clonotype was seen more than once but under ten times. The rearrangement links TRBV7-2 to TRBJ2-1; weak D call: TRBD2 (5 bases). Trimming shortened V by 1 base and J by 3 bases, and 10 bases separated the two germline ends. The CDR3 loop spans 15 amino acids. Germline values: CDR1 SGHTA, CDR2 FQGNSA. CDR3 amino acids: CASSLVGGFYNEQFF. The CDR3 bases are TGTGCCAGCAGCTTAGTTGGCGGGTTCTACAATGAGCAGTTCTTC. Drawing the rest from reference TRBV7-2 and TRBJ2-1, the complete variable domain is GAGVSQSPSNKVTEKGKDVELRCDPISGHTALYWYRQSLGQGLEFLIYFQGNSAPDKSGLPSDRFSAERTGGSVSTLTIQRTQQEDSAVYLCASSLVGGFYNEQFFGPGTRLTVL.

The rearrangement uses TRBV29-1 and TRBJ2-1; 14 bases line up with TRBD2. Per the germline V gene, CDR1 is SQVTM and CDR2 is ANQGSEA. This CDR3 comprises 17 residues. Trimming took 8 bases from V and 7 from J; bases not matched to a gene: 16. CDR3 residues: CSTLGGLAGEASNEQFF. The CDR3 region has the DNA TGCAGCACCCTTGGGGGACTAGCGGGAGAGGCCTCGAATGAGCAGTTCTTC.

The chain couples TRBV2 to TRBJ1-1; D not certain. This CDR3 is built from 13 residues. V lost 7 bases and J 0 bases, leaving 9 bases between the germline ends. Germline V gene data show CDR1 as SNHLY and CDR2 as FYNNEI. CDR3 sequence reads: CASTVSMNTEAFF. The CDR3 DNA reads TGTGCCAGCACAGTCTCCATGAACACTGAAGCTTTCTTT.

Details on this clonotype: Lacking the conserved final phenylalanine or tryptophan, this CDR3 likely reflects a read error. The rearrangement uses TRBV20-1 and TRBJ2-7, with 12 bases lining up with TRBD2. V shed 4 bases and J 5 bases; nucleotides not matched to a gene: 6. The CDR3 is made up of 14 amino acids. CDR1 and CDR2 (germline): DFQATT, SNEGSKA (reference sequence). As DNA, the CDR3 is TGCAGTGCTAAAAGGAGACTAGCGGGAGACGAGCAGTACCTC. Translating gives CSAKRRLAGDEQYL.

This clonotype was recorded a few times. The chain has TRBV20-1 and TRBJ1-2, with D possibly TRBD1 on 6 matching bases. CDR1 and CDR2 (germline): DFQATT, SNEGSKA (reference sequence). CDR3 length: 12 amino acids. CDR3 sequence reads: CTTLRGAQGYTF. For the CDR3, the DNA is TGCACTACCCTGCGGGGGGCTCAGGGCTACACCTTC.

This clonotype was detected many times. The rearrangement joins TRBV20-1 to TRBJ1-5; maybe TRBD1 (6 bases). There are 15 residues in the CDR3. Deletions cut 6 bases from V and 9 bases from J, with 24 bases between. CDR1 is DFQATT, CDR2 SNEGSKA, per germline (reference sequence). In DNA form, the CDR3 reads TGCAGTGCCACAGTCCAAAGCGGGGGGCTCGCGCCCCAGCATTTT. As protein: CSATVQSGGLAPQHF.

This chain uses TRBV5-1 with TRBJ1-6, with 10 bases identical to TRBD1. The V segment lost 4 bases and the J segment 9 bases; nucleotides outside the gene matches: 7. CDR3 length: 15 amino acids. Per the germline V gene, CDR1 is SGHRS and CDR2 is YFSETQ. The CDR3 bases are TGCGCCAGCAGCCTGCCGGGACAGGGGATTTCACCCCTCCACTTT. Its translation is CASSLPGQGISPLHF.

The genes are TRBV2 and TRBJ2-7; 8 bases map to TRBD2. This CDR3 has 13 amino acids. Looked up from germline, CDR1 is SNHLY and CDR2 is FYNNEI. V gave up 6 bases and J gave up 7 bases; unmatched junction bases: 8. This chain's CDR3 is CASRPPGLEEQYF. The DNA for the CDR3 is TGTGCCAGCAGACCTCCGGGACTAGAAGAGCAGTACTTC.

This clonotype showed up many times. The chain is built from TRBV15 and TRBJ1-1; no reliable D call. This CDR3 comprises 13 residues. V lost 0 bases, J lost 1 base, and 3 bases lay in between. The germline gives CDR1 LNHNV, CDR2 YYDKDF (reference sequence). Here the CDR3 reads CATSRDPNTEAFF. CDR3 DNA sequence: TGTGCCACCAGCAGAGATCCGAACACTGAAGCTTTCTTT.

There are a few counts of this clonotype. This chain links TRBV27 with TRBJ2-3; D perhaps matches TRBD1 (6 bases). This CDR3 has 15 amino acids. V was clipped by 5 bases and J by 0 bases, with 12 bases between them. The germline V gene has CDR1 MNHEY and CDR2 SMNVEV (reference sequence). The DNA for the CDR3 is TGTGCCAGCAGTACCCGACAGGCCAGCACAGATACGCAGTATTTT. Translating gives CASSTRQASTDTQYF.

This clonotype was found a few times. The V call is TRBV5-6, the J call TRBJ1-1; TRBD1 is a possible D gene (6 bases). V dropped 5 bases and J dropped 6 bases, with 17 bases sitting between them. Germline V gives CDR1 SGHDT, CDR2 YYEEEE. CDR3 size: 14 residues. CDR3 in amino acids: CASRQGLPIAEAFF. The DNA for the CDR3 is TGTGCCAGCAGACAGGGACTCCCGATCGCTGAAGCTTTCTTT. The full variable domain, rest sourced from reference TRBV5-6 and TRBJ1-1, is DAGVTQSPTHLIKTRGQQVTLRCSPKSGHDTVSWYQQALGQGPQFIFQYYEEEERQRGNFPDRFSGHQFPNYSSELNVNALLLGDSALYLCASRQGLPIAEAFFGQGTRLTVV.

This clonotype appeared a few times. The chain combines TRBV27 with TRBJ1-1; D may be TRBD1 (6 bases). Germline V gene data show CDR1 as MNHEY and CDR2 as SMNVEV (reference sequence). The length of the CDR3 is 15 residues. Deletions cut 4 bases from V and 3 bases from J, with 15 bases between. The CDR3 DNA sequence: TGTGCCAGCAGTTACTTAGACAGGCTACACACTGAAGCTTTCTTT. Translated, it gives CASSYLDRLHTEAFF.

V gene TRBV12-3 or TRBV12-4 combines with J gene TRBJ2-1; D not certain. The CDR3 consists of 13 residues. The V end was cut by 3 bases, the J end by 5 bases, with 8 bases between. The CDR3 region has the DNA TGTGCCAGCAGTTTCTACAGAGACAATGAGCAGTTCTTC. Its protein is CASSFYRDNEQFF.

This clonotype was counted between two and nine times. The rearrangement uses TRBV10-3 and TRBJ2-2; 10 bases agree with TRBD2. From germline, CDR1 is ENHRY and CDR2 SYGVKD. With 10 bases clipped from V and 3 bases from J, the junction kept 8 bases outside the gene matches. This CDR3 has 15 amino acids. CDR3 DNA: TGTGCCACGGGGCTAGCGGGAGACCACACCGGGGAGCTGTTTTTT. This translates into CATGLAGDHTGELFF.

This clonotype was counted a few times. The rearrangement links TRBV18 to TRBJ2-2; D ambiguous. CDR3 length: 16 residues. Trimming removed 2 bases from V and 2 bases from J, with 12 bases in between. Germline CDR1 KGHSH, CDR2 LQKENI. The DNA for the CDR3 is TGTGCCAGCTCACCAGGGCTACTACCTAACACCGGGGAGCTGTTTTTT. It codes for CASSPGLLPNTGELFF. The whole variable domain, remainder taken from reference TRBV18 and TRBJ2-2, is NAGVMQNPRHLVRRRGQEARLRCSPMKGHSHVYWYRQLPEEGLKFMVYLQKENIIDESGMPKERFSAEFPKEGPSILRIQQVVRGDSAAYFCASSPGLLPNTGELFFGEGSRLTVL.

This clonotype was picked up many times. The rearrangement joins TRBV7-9 to TRBJ1-5; D is undetermined. The germline CDR1 and CDR2 sequences are SEHNR and FQNEAQ (reference sequence). The CDR3 has 16 residues. Trimming took 2 bases from V and 5 from J, leaving 16 bases between them. CDR3 nucleotide sequence: TGTGCCAGCAGCTTATGGGGAGTGAGTGCGTATCAGCCCCAGCATTTT. This encodes CASSLWGVSAYQPQHF.

The chain joins TRBV7-3 to TRBJ2-2; 10 nucleotides line up with TRBD2. Germline CDR1 SGHTA, CDR2 FQGTGA. V trimming: 4 bases; J trimming: 6 bases; junction bases outside the gene matches: 5. This CDR3 region has 15 residues. The CDR3, as DNA: TGTGCCAGCAGCTATTTAGCGGGAGGCGCCGGGGAGCTGTTTTTT. Amino acid sequence: CASSYLAGGAGELFF.

Many counts were recorded for this clonotype. In DNA, the CDR3 is TGCAGTGCTAGAGCCCCGTTACGGGGCCCTAGCACAGATACGCAGTATTTT. Amino acids: CSARAPLRGPSTDTQYF. The chain employs TRBV20-1 and TRBJ2-3, with D perhaps assigned TRBD1 or TRBD2 (5 bases each). The germline gives CDR1 DFQATT, CDR2 SNEGSKA (reference sequence). The CDR3 runs 17 residues. The V end lost 1 base, the J end lost 0 bases, and 17 bases lay between the germline ends.

This clonotype was found many times. The J gene is TRBJ1-1, the V gene TRBV3-1, with 9 bases lining up with TRBD1. The CDR3 has 14 residues. J lost 10 bases, V lost 7 bases, and 13 bases had no gene match. Germline V CDR1 and CDR2: LGHDT, YNNKEL (reference sequence). In nucleotides, the CDR3 is TGTGCCAGCATCACCCGGGACAGGGAGCCCGGAGCTTTCTTT. This encodes CASITRDREPGAFF.

The V and J genes are TRBV4-2 and TRBJ2-1; TRBD2 matches at 8 bases. Germline V gene data show CDR1 as LGHNA and CDR2 as YNFKEQ. The CDR3 extends over 16 amino acids. The V segment lost 0 bases and the J segment 2 bases; nucleotides outside the gene matches: 3. CDR3 sequence reads: CASSQDGGRPYNEQFF. The CDR3 bases are TGTGCCAGCAGCCAAGACGGCGGGAGGCCCTACAATGAGCAGTTCTTC.

This clonotype was detected a few times. This chain links TRBV10-3 with TRBJ2-3, with TRBD2 matching 8 bases. CDR1 is ENHRY, CDR2 SYGVKD, per germline. The CDR3 length is 13 residues. V was clipped by 9 bases and J by 6 bases; unmatched bases: 8. In DNA form, the CDR3 reads TGTGCCATGCGGGAGGCCCCGGGGGATACGCAGTATTTT. This encodes CAMREAPGDTQYF.

The chain recombines TRBV6-1 with TRBJ2-7; a possible D gene is TRBD2 (6 bases). Germline assignment: CDR1 MNHNS and CDR2 SASEGT. V was clipped by 5 bases and J by 3 bases, with 20 bases between them. The CDR3 length is 16 residues. The CDR3 DNA sequence: TGTGCCAGCAGTCCCCCGGCGGGACTTCAGGACTACGAGCAGTACTTC. The encoded protein is CASSPPAGLQDYEQYF.

The gene calls are TRBV7-9 and TRBJ2-1, with D tentatively TRBD2 (6 bases). The length of the CDR3 is 16 residues. Germline CDR1 and CDR2: SEHNR and FQNEAQ (reference sequence). The germline V and J ends were trimmed by 4 bases and 4 bases, with 17 bases remaining between them. DNA for the CDR3: TGTGCCAGCAGCTCCCTTCCTGGCGGAGGGTACAATGAGCAGTTCTTC. This codes for CASSSLPGGGYNEQFF. Full variable domain (missing parts from reference TRBV7-9 and TRBJ2-1): DTGVSQNPRHKITKRGQNVTFRCDPISEHNRLYWYRQTLGQGPEFLTYFQNEAQLEKSRLLSDRFSAERPKGSFSTLEIQRTEQGDSAMYLCASSSLPGGGYNEQFFGPGTRLTVL.

The chain employs TRBV7-2 and TRBJ2-7; 10 nucleotides align to TRBD2. Germline V lookup: CDR1 SGHTA, CDR2 FQGNSA. Trimming removed 0 bases from V and 4 bases from J; junction bases left unmatched: 15. The CDR3 length is 19 residues. In nucleotides, the CDR3 is TGTGCCAGCAGCTTAGCTACCGGGACTAGCGATCGAAAGGGTTACGAGCAGTACTTC. This sequence encodes CASSLATGTSDRKGYEQYF.